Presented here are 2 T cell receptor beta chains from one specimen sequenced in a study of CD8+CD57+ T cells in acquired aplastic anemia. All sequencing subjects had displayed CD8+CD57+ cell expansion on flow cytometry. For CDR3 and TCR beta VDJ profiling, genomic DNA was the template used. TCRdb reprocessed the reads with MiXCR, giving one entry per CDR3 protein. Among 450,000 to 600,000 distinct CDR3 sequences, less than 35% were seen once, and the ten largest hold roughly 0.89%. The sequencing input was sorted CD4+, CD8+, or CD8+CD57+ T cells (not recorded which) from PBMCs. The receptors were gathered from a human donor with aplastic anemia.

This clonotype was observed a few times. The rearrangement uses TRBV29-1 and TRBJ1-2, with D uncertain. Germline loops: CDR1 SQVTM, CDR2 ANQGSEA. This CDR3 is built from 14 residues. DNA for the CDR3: TGCAGTGTACCTTGGGCCGAAGGCACGGATGGCTACACCTTC. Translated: CSVPWAEGTDGYTF.

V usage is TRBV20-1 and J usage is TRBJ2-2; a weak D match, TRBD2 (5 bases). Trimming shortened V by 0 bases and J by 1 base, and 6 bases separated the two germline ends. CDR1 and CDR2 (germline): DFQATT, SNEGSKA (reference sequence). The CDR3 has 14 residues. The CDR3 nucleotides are TGCAGTGCTAGAGATGGAGGGAACACCGGGGAGCTGTTTTTT. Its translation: CSARDGGNTGELFF.